The TCR beta chain described here comes from a study of early T cells in non-severe SARS-CoV-2 infection. V lost 8 bases, J lost 4 bases, and 20 bases lay in between. The germline V gene has CDR1 MNHEY and CDR2 SVGAGI. CDR3 length equals 15 residues. TCRdb recomputed calls from the 5' RACE reads with MiXCR, one row per CDR3 protein. The table includes around 98,000 distinct CDR3 sequences, roughly 9.6% detected once. Sequenced: whole blood. The V call is TRBV6-5, the J call TRBJ1-2; weak D call: TRBD1 (5 bases). This receptor was taken from an adult who was a healthcare worker with PCR-confirmed SARS-CoV-2 infection or an uninfected control (not recorded which). In DNA, the CDR3 is TGTGCCAGCGCCTCTCCCCGGGACGGTGCCTATGGCTACACCTTC. Residues: CASASPRDGAYGYTF.